The clone carrying this T cell receptor (beta chain) was recorded only once. This entry is derived from a study of blood T cell repertoires in COVID-19. Study background: Acute and convalescent COVID-19 specimens originated in the United States, Italy and Spain. PBMCs, B-cell-depleted T cells, or T cells provided the cDNA or gDNA that made up the material.

The CDR3 is made up of 12 amino acids. V was cut by 7 bases and J by 1 base, with 7 bases left in between. Germline assignment: CDR1 SNHLY and CDR2 FYNNEI. Seattle participants joined during active infection and were tracked over time. Sequencing used immunoSEQ multiplex PCR; TCRdb keeps in-frame clones, though not all of them. The sample records about 170,000 clones, roughly 93% being singletons. The chain recombines TRBV2 with TRBJ1-2; no clear D gene. The TCR sequence derives from a man aged 18 to 29 with COVID-19, enrolled during active disease. The sequencing sample was made of peripheral blood. The CDR3: CASKADNYGYTF. DNA for the CDR3: TGTGCCAGCAAGGCGGATAACTATGGCTACACCTTC.